These 18 T cell receptor beta chains came from one sample sequenced in a study of cytotoxic CD8 clonotypes in ibrutinib-treated CLL. Here immunoSEQ multiplex PCR was the method, and the copy in TCRdb shows in-frame clones only, minus some. Found here are about 140,000 clones, around 82% of them singletons; the top ten hold 7.5% to 8%. Sequenced here: PBMCs, sampled after 36 months of ibrutinib treatment. The receptors shown here come from a human donor with chronic lymphocytic leukemia.

The rearrangement uses TRBV6-1 and TRBJ2-7, with TRBD2 matching over 9 bases. Germline trimming cut 6 bases from V and 2 bases from J; bases unmatched to any gene: 8. There are 15 residues in the CDR3. Germline V gives CDR1 MNHNS, CDR2 SASEGT. In DNA form, the CDR3 reads TGTGCCAGCAGCGTGACTAGCGGAGTGGCCTACGAGCAGTACTTC. Its translation is CASSVTSGVAYEQYF.

As regards this clone: Other DNA sequences in this specimen translate into the identical CDR3. The genes are TRBV5-1 and TRBJ2-7; D is uncertain. Between the trimmed V and J ends, which lost 4 bases and 0 bases, there was a span of 8 bases. The CDR3 runs 13 residues. In germline, CDR1 is SGHRS, CDR2 YFSETQ. CDR3 DNA: TGCGCCAGCAGCAAAGACAACTCCTACGAGCAGTACTTC. Translating it yields CASSKDNSYEQYF.

This clone was counted once. Here the CDR3 reads CASSPGRGSGSYNEQFF. The CDR3 DNA reads TGCGCCAGCAGCCCCGGGCGCGGGAGTGGCTCCTACAATGAGCAGTTCTTC. The gene calls are TRBV5-1 and TRBJ2-1; 7 bases align to TRBD2. This CDR3 is 17 amino acids long. The junction had 10 bases not matched to a gene; V was cut back by 4 bases and J by 0 bases. Germline CDR1 SGHRS, CDR2 YFSETQ.

This clone has a single count. The chain joins TRBV4-1 to TRBJ2-7; 11 positions match TRBD1. The CDR3 sequence is 15 residues long. V shed 3 bases and J 1 base; nucleotides not matched to a gene: 2. Germline V gene lookup returns CDR1 MGHRA and CDR2 YSYEKL. The CDR3 reads CASSQGQGVSYEQYF. The CDR3 DNA reads TGCGCCAGCAGCCAGGGACAGGGGGTATCCTACGAGCAGTACTTC.

The chain has TRBV19 and TRBJ2-3; D perhaps matches TRBD2 (5 bases). The CDR3 consists of 13 residues. V dropped 6 bases and J dropped 1 base, with 8 bases sitting between them. Germline assignment: CDR1 LNHDA and CDR2 SQIVND (reference sequence). This CDR3 reads CASREAGTDTQYF. The CDR3 DNA follows: TGTGCCAGTAGAGAAGCGGGCACAGATACGCAGTATTTT. Together with reference TRBV19 and TRBJ2-3, the CDR3 gives the full variable domain: DGGITQSPKYLFRKEGQNVTLSCEQNLNHDAMYWYRQDPGQGLRLIYYSQIVNDFQKGDIAEGYSVSREKKESFPLTVTSAQKNPTAFYLCASREAGTDTQYFGPGTRLTVL.

CDR3 protein: CASNPTGGNYGYTF. The CDR3 DNA follows: TGTGCCAGTAACCCCACCGGGGGTAACTATGGCTACACCTTC. V usage is TRBV19 and J usage is TRBJ1-2, with TRBD1 as a possible D gene (5 bases). This CDR3 has 14 amino acids. Germline V lookup: CDR1 LNHDA, CDR2 SQIVND (reference sequence). V was shortened by 7 bases and J by 1 base, with 13 bases between the two germline ends.

Only a few counts were recorded for this clone. The chain is built from TRBV10-3 and TRBJ1-6, with 7 bases fitting TRBD1. Unmatched junction bases numbered 4, after V lost 11 bases and J lost 3 bases. The CDR3 contains 13 residues. Germline CDR1 ENHRY, CDR2 SYGVKD. This CDR3 reads CAGRDSYNSPLHF. The CDR3 DNA sequence: TGTGCCGGCCGGGACAGCTATAATTCACCCCTCCACTTT.

The chain is built from TRBV9 and TRBJ2-1; possibly TRBD1 for D (7 bases). Germline V gene data show CDR1 as SGDLS and CDR2 as YYNGEE. V lost 3 bases and J lost 6, with 19 bases in between. The CDR3 covers 16 residues. The CDR3 DNA sequence: TGTGCCAGCAGCGGGGCGGGACAGTACGGGGTCAATGAGCAGTTCTTC. Amino acids: CASSGAGQYGVNEQFF.

The chain carries TRBV18 and TRBJ1-5, with 7 bases fitting TRBD1. V was clipped by 3 bases and J by 7 bases; unmatched bases: 6. The germline V gene has CDR1 KGHSH and CDR2 LQKENI. This CDR3 has 14 residues. The CDR3 is CASSPYDRDQPQHF. Here the CDR3 DNA reads TGTGCCAGCTCACCTTACGACAGGGACCAGCCCCAGCATTTT.

The rearrangement uses TRBV2 and TRBJ1-4; unclear D gene. This CDR3 is 12 amino acids long. Germline CDR1 is SNHLY and CDR2 is FYNNEI. Deletions cut 2 bases from V and 13 bases from J, with 11 bases between. CDR3 residues: CASSESPVRLFF. Written as DNA, the CDR3 is TGTGCCAGCAGTGAATCGCCGGTGCGACTGTTTTTT. The full variable domain, completed using reference TRBV2 and TRBJ1-4, is EPEVTQTPSHQVTQMGQEVILRCVPISNHLYFYWYRQILGQKVEFLVSFYNNEISEKSEIFDDQFSVERPDGSNFTLKIRSTKLEDSAMYFCASSESPVRLFFGSGTQLSVL.

The table lists this clone with a count of one. This rearrangement joins TRBV7-9 to TRBJ2-4; D unresolved. Germline V gives CDR1 SEHNR, CDR2 FQNEAQ (reference sequence). This CDR3 spans 14 amino acids. Trimming took off 7 bases at V and 0 bases at J, with 10 bases between the two ends. Here the CDR3 reads CASTAQGAKNIQYF. CDR3 DNA: TGTGCCAGCACCGCACAAGGAGCCAAAAACATTCAGTACTTC.

V usage is TRBV2 and J usage is TRBJ1-1; possibly TRBD1 for D (5 bases). There are 17 residues in the CDR3. Trimming stripped 7 bases from V and 1 base from J, with 22 bases between. Looked up from germline, CDR1 is SNHLY and CDR2 is FYNNEI. The CDR3 bases are TGTGCCAGCATGGCAGGGAGTAGGGGTGGTTGGAACACTGAAGCTTTCTTT. Translating gives CASMAGSRGGWNTEAFF.

V and J are TRBV19 and TRBJ2-1; 8 bases map to TRBD2. Germline V gene sequence: CDR1 LNHDA, CDR2 SQIVND (reference sequence). CDR3 length: 16 amino acids. V dropped 0 bases and J dropped 3; count of bases not matched to a gene: 4. The CDR3 DNA reads TGTGCCAGTAGTATAGATAGCGGGGCCGACTACAATGAGCAGTTCTTC. Residues: CASSIDSGADYNEQFF.

The V and J genes are TRBV11-2 and TRBJ2-7; TRBD1 aligns across 8 bases. With 7 bases clipped from V and 3 bases from J, the junction kept 5 bases outside the gene matches. Germline CDR1 is SGHAT and CDR2 is FQNNGV. The CDR3 covers 13 residues. CDR3 sequence: CASNPGQVYEQYF. The DNA of the CDR3 is TGTGCCAGCAATCCGGGACAGGTCTACGAGCAGTACTTC.

This clone was recorded a few times. The chain links TRBV4-1 to TRBJ1-4; TRBD1 aligns across 7 bases. The CDR3 is 15 residues long. Germline lookup yields CDR1 MGHRA and CDR2 YSYEKL. The trim removed 1 base at V and 7 bases at J, leaving 6 bases unmatched. CDR3 DNA: TGCGCCAGCAGCCAAGTCGGCAGGGGGTTTGAAAAACTGTTTTTT. The encoded protein is CASSQVGRGFEKLFF.

On this clone: Compared with germline, one end of the junction differs, possibly owing to a read error. The chain links TRBV19 to TRBJ2-1; TRBD2 aligns across 13 bases. Germline CDR1 is LNHDA and CDR2 is SQIVND (reference sequence). The CDR3 has 16 amino acids. Here the CDR3 DNA reads TGTGCCAGTAGTACTCCCGGGACTAGCGGGATCAATGGGCAGTTCTTC. It encodes CASSTPGTSGINGQFF.

The chain is built from TRBV27 and TRBJ1-1; D gene uncertain. The ends were cut back, 3 bases at V and 5 bases at J, with 10 bases in the middle. CDR3 size: 13 residues. CDR1 and CDR2 from the germline V gene are MNHEY and SMNVEV (reference sequence). The CDR3 DNA follows: TGTGCCAGCAGTTTGGGGTCCGGAACTGAAGCTTTCTTT. Translating gives CASSLGSGTEAFF.

The chain links TRBV6-6 to TRBJ1-2; tentatively, D is TRBD1 (6 bases). V was clipped by 6 bases and J by 4 bases, with 18 bases between them. Per germline, CDR1 MNHNY and CDR2 SVGAGI (reference sequence). The CDR3 length is 15 residues. CDR3 in DNA: TGTGCCAGCAGCCCCCTCTTGAGGGGGAGCTATGGCTACACCTTC. Amino acid sequence: CASSPLLRGSYGYTF.